Included here is one T cell receptor (beta chain) sequence, with context. These data are taken from a study of T-cell reconstitution after alpha-beta-depleted transplantation in children. Preparing the TCRbeta library involved the use of unique molecular identifiers. TCRdb recomputed calls from the PCR reads with MiXCR, one row per CDR3 protein. Among 210,000 or so distinct CDR3 sequences listed, approximately 9% were seen once. The receptor's source is a human donor who donated a stem cell graft to a child with acute lymphoblastic leukemia. The specimen comprised PBMCs from the stem cell graft donor, sampled from the stem cell graft.

In DNA, the CDR3 is TGTGCCAGCAGCTTAGTTGGGGGGGAGGAGCAGTTCTTC. Translating gives CASSLVGGEEQFF. V is TRBV7-6 and J is TRBJ2-1; TRBD2 agrees at 7 bases. The CDR3 contains 13 residues. V lost 1 base to trimming and J lost 10 bases; unmatched junction nucleotides: 4. Germline V gives CDR1 SGHVS, CDR2 FNYEAQ. The whole variable domain, remainder taken from reference TRBV7-6 and TRBJ2-1, is GAGVSQSPRYKVTKRGQDVALRCDPISGHVSLYWYRQALGQGPEFLTYFNYEAQQDKSGLPNDRFSAERPEGSISTLTIQRTEQRDSAMYRCASSLVGGEEQFFGPGTRLTVL.